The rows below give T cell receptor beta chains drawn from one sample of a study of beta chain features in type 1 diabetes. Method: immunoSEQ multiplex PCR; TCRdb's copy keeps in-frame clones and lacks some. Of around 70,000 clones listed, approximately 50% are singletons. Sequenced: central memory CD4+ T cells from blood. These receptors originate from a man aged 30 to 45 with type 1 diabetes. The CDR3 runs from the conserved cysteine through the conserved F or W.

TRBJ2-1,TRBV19,CASSMVPRTGRAMNEQFF
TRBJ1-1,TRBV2,CASGRGTF
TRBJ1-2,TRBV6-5,CASTSVNGYTF
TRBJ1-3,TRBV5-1,CASSGTGAIGNTIYF
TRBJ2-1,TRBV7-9,CASSSMTSGRRNEQFF
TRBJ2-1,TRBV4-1,CASSQDPTGTWSSYNEQFF
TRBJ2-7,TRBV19,CASSTTRDRGTYEQYF
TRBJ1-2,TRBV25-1,CASSPRGGSYGYTF
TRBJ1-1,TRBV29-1,CSVEREFSNTEAFF
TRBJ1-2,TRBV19,CASAKLEGMGGYTF
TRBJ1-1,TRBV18,CASSTTQGATEAFF
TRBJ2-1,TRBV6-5,CASSYTGLAGGREQFF
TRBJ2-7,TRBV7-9,CASSRSIEQYF
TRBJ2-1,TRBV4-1,CASSQEPSGGSNEQFF
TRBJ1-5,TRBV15,CATSRGTGTFSNQPQHF
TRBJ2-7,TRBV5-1,CASSPGQYYEQYF
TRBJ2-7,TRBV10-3,CAISVQASYEQYF
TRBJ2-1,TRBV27,CASSATSGSRWEGYNEQFF
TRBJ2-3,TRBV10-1,CASSPDLTDTQYF
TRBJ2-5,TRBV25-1,CASSDPLAGGTSETQYF
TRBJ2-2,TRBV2,CASSEVAFTGELFF
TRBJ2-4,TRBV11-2,CASSRVAKNIQYF
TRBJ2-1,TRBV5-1,CASSGRLAGGAGNEQFF
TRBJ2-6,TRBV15,CATSLTGSGANVLTF
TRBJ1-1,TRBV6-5,CASRPGQGITFF
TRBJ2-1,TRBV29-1,CSVGAGDYLRNEQFF
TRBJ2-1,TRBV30,CAWSKQAGQGQFF
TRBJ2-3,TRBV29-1,CSVEGGAGMSNTQYF
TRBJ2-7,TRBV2,CASSERLGQYF
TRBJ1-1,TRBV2,CASRVDSNTEAFF
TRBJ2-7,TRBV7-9,CASSEGLSYEQYF
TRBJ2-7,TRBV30,CAWSVRSGRAGEQYF
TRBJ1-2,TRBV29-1,CSDPGGYTF
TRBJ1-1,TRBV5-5,CASSSTGREAFF
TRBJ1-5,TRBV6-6,CASSPDSLNQPQHF
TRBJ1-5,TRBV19,CASTREARGHQPQHF
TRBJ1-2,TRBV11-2,CASSLDRVRGYTF
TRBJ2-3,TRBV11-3,CASSLGTRDTSTDTQYF
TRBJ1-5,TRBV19,CASSIPTGGLQPQHF
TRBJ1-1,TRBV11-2,CASSLDDRATEAFF
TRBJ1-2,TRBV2,CASSEGWEYTF
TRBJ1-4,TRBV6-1,CASSGRGGTENEKLFF
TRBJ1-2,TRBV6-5,CASSSPGQNYGYTF
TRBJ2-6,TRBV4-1,CASRPPGGAEGANVLTF
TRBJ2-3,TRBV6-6,CASSYSGQGSTDTQYF
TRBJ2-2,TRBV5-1,CASSAGSLNTGELFF
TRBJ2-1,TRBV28,CASSVLSSYNEQFF
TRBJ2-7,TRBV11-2,CASTPGIVGTGSHEQYF
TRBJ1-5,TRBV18,CASSSQGGPNQPQHF
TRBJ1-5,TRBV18,CASSPGNADGQPQHF
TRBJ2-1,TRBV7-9,CASSPLAGGPRDNEQFF
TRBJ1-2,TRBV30,CAWRGQGGGYTF
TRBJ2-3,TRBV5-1,CASSSGLARGSDTQYF
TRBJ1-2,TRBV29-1,CSVAGQGVGYTF
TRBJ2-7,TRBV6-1,CATTVVAYEQYF
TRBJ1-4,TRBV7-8,CASSYDSLNEKLFF
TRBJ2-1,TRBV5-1,CASSLRPGSYNEQFF